This T cell receptor beta chain was recovered during a study of monozygotic twins with inflammatory bowel disease. A note on this clonotype: The antigen is undetermined.

Researchers isolated total RNA from whole blood without sorting T cells. Study-level results: TCRbeta inverse Simpson diversity was decreased in IBD patients versus healthy co-twins.

TCR libraries were prepared from around 3,500 ng total RNA each. UMIs bearing a 6-nucleotide sample barcode were added through template switching. One entry per CDR3 protein, without DNA, is what TCRdb gives after re-calling the 5' RACE reads. The table gives 170,000 or so distinct CDR3 sequences; the top ten clones make up just under 7.5% of it. The clonotype originates from a human donor with ulcerative colitis or Crohn's disease, or a healthy co-twin of an affected twin (not recorded which). The sequencing sample was made of blood.

The CDR3 sequence is CASSDVGVGSEQFF. The chain couples TRBV27 to TRBJ2-1; the TRBD2 assignment by TCRdb is unverifiable without DNA. Germline V gene lookup returns CDR1 MNHEY and CDR2 SMNVEV (reference sequence). CDR3 length: 14 amino acids.